The T cell receptor (beta chain) under discussion was sequenced for a study of blood T cell repertoires in COVID-19. Across the study: Specimens from acute and convalescent COVID-19 originated in the United States, Italy and Spain. PBMCs, B-cell-depleted T cells, or T cells were the source of the cDNA or gDNA that made up the material.

As handled by the study authors: The authors estimated nucleated cell counts from reference gene primer amplification. TCRdb's table, derived via immunoSEQ multiplex PCR, lists solely in-frame clones and lacks some. Clone size and V and J calls were adopted from that table, with D and trimming inferred from the DNA. The sample contains fewer than 350,000 clones, around 90% of which appear only once. This CDR3 contains 11 residues. V gave up 2 bases and J gave up 4 bases, with 4 bases separating them. Germline loops: CDR1 SGHTS, CDR2 YDEGEE. Sequencing was carried out using peripheral blood. The genes are TRBV5-8 and TRBJ2-7; the D is unclear. This TCR was recovered from a man aged 18 to 29 with active or convalescent COVID-19. CDR3 nucleotides: TGTGCCAGCAGCTTTAGATACGAGCAGTACTTC. This gives the protein CASSFRYEQYF.